This T cell receptor beta chain was observed in a study of T cell clonality in common variable immunodeficiency. Clones were read by immunoSEQ multiplex PCR, and TCRdb kept only the in-frame ones, dropping some. Observed in the sample are about 30,000 clones, none of them singletons. This clone came up many times. The TCR originated in a person aged 18-70 years in good health. The sequencing sample was made of peripheral blood mononuclear cells.

The CDR3 is CSANPAGRSYEQYF. The covered CDR3 bases are TGCAGTGCCAACCCGGCGGGGCGTTCCTACGAG. V usage is TRBV20-1 and J usage is TRBJ2-7; weak D call: TRBD2 (6 bases). The CDR3 goes on 3 residues after the read ends, and that part is filled in from the germline J gene. The CDR3 contains 14 residues. The germline V and J ends were trimmed by 6 bases and 1 base, with 16 bases remaining between them. In germline, CDR1 is DFQATT, CDR2 SNEGSKA (reference sequence).